A selection of T cell receptor beta chains follows, all from one sample in a study of regulatory T cells in long-lasting Graves disease. From the multiplex PCR reads, TCRdb called clonotypes with MiXCR, one entry per CDR3 protein. This table has more than 650,000 distinct CDR3 sequences, approximately 29% appearing once. This sample comprised peripheral blood mononuclear cells (PBMCs), obtained when the disease was refractory, from a patient treated with antithyroid drugs. These receptors originate from a female donor with Graves disease. The CDR3 runs from the conserved cysteine through the conserved F or W. A D gene is named only where the DNA matches it firmly.

J: TRBJ2-7; V: TRBV10-3; D: TRBD2; CDR3: CAIRTERERYEQYF
J: TRBJ1-1; V: TRBV30; D: NA; CDR3: CAWRGDARGTEAFF
J: TRBJ2-3; V: TRBV7-3; D: NA; CDR3: CASSRTGAGWGYGSTDTQYF
J: TRBJ2-2; V: TRBV20-1; D: NA; CDR3: CSAHSAANTGELFF
J: TRBJ1-5; V: TRBV28; D: NA; CDR3: CASSATDQPQHF
J: TRBJ1-2; V: TRBV5-1; D: NA; CDR3: CASSRDTGPYGYTF
J: TRBJ2-7; V: TRBV11-1; D: TRBD2; CDR3: CASSLVGTSGTYEQYF
J: TRBJ1-1; V: TRBV5-1; D: NA; CDR3: CASSLVGNLNTEAFF
J: TRBJ1-2; V: TRBV10-3; D: NA; CDR3: CAIKARAGANYGYTF
J: TRBJ1-5; V: TRBV12-3/TRBV12-4; D: NA; CDR3: CASSLHGYNQPQHF
J: TRBJ1-2; V: TRBV6-9; D: NA; CDR3: CASSYKSAKNYGYTF
J: TRBJ1-6; V: TRBV5-4; D: NA; CDR3: CASSLESTGPNSPLHF
J: TRBJ1-1; V: TRBV6-1; D: TRBD1; CDR3: CASSYLGTGGNTEAFF
J: TRBJ2-5; V: TRBV28; D: NA; CDR3: CASSFYRAQETQYF
J: TRBJ1-2; V: TRBV6-1; D: TRBD1; CDR3: CASRDRDLGGYTF
J: TRBJ1-1; V: TRBV19; D: NA; CDR3: CASSIGWGGIAEAFF
J: TRBJ1-1; V: TRBV20-1; D: TRBD1; CDR3: CSARWTGWDTEAFF
J: TRBJ1-1; V: TRBV7-9; D: TRBD1; CDR3: CASSLGQGVPGTEAFF
J: TRBJ1-5; V: TRBV19; D: TRBD1; CDR3: CASSTPGTGPVRPQHF
J: TRBJ1-2; V: TRBV20-1; D: NA; CDR3: CSARGLTVLNYGYTF
J: TRBJ2-5; V: TRBV7-6; D: TRBD2; CDR3: CASSSGTSGMRETQYF
J: TRBJ2-6; V: TRBV5-1; D: TRBD1; CDR3: CASSLDDRGSGANVLTF
J: TRBJ1-2; V: TRBV28; D: NA; CDR3: CASSLGQGYTF
J: TRBJ2-7; V: TRBV5-1; D: TRBD2; CDR3: CASSFEAPGLVYEQYF
J: TRBJ2-7; V: TRBV11-2; D: TRBD2; CDR3: CASSLVSSGRRRNYEQYF
J: TRBJ2-7; V: TRBV9; D: NA; CDR3: CASSAQGGSYEQYF
J: TRBJ2-6; V: TRBV2; D: NA; CDR3: CASRPTPSGANVLTF
J: TRBJ1-2; V: TRBV6-2/TRBV6-3; D: NA; CDR3: CASSYAYSDGYTF
J: TRBJ2-7; V: TRBV6-2/TRBV6-3; D: TRBD2; CDR3: CASSLAGGFYEQYF
J: TRBJ1-2; V: TRBV6-5; D: NA; CDR3: CASSYSSGSGYTF
J: TRBJ1-2; V: TRBV19; D: TRBD1; CDR3: CASSSDRGDHGYTF
J: TRBJ2-5; V: TRBV6-5; D: TRBD2; CDR3: CASSYPETTSGRVQGLQETQYF
J: TRBJ1-1; V: TRBV29-1; D: NA; CDR3: CSVTRQGRNEAFF
J: TRBJ1-2; V: TRBV5-8; D: NA; CDR3: CASSRGTIGYTF
J: TRBJ1-5; V: TRBV29-1; D: NA; CDR3: CSAGGRNQPQHF
J: TRBJ2-5; V: TRBV29-1; D: TRBD1; CDR3: CSVGVTGWETQYF
J: TRBJ2-7; V: TRBV12-3/TRBV12-4; D: TRBD2; CDR3: CASSLRPGLAGGYEQYF
J: TRBJ1-1; V: TRBV11-2; D: TRBD1; CDR3: CASSLDKGGYTEAFF
J: TRBJ1-1; V: TRBV19; D: TRBD1; CDR3: CASSAGGPEAFF
J: TRBJ1-6; V: TRBV27; D: NA; CDR3: CASSFGGNSPLHF
J: TRBJ1-5; V: TRBV12-3/TRBV12-4; D: NA; CDR3: CASSFRGQPQHF
J: TRBJ1-2; V: TRBV7-9; D: TRBD1; CDR3: CASSEQGRFGYGYTF
J: TRBJ1-2; V: TRBV28; D: NA; CDR3: CASNRGTTYGYTF
J: TRBJ2-2; V: TRBV15; D: NA; CDR3: CATSRDQVVRNTGELFF
J: TRBJ1-6; V: TRBV5-1; D: NA; CDR3: CASSLTGRQNNSPLHF
J: TRBJ1-1; V: TRBV19; D: NA; CDR3: CASSILRDSALNTEAFF
J: TRBJ1-5; V: TRBV30; D: TRBD1; CDR3: CAWSVGGQGNQPQHF
J: TRBJ1-1; V: TRBV12-3/TRBV12-4; D: TRBD1; CDR3: CASREGQGNTEAFF
J: TRBJ2-5; V: TRBV11-2; D: TRBD2; CDR3: CASSRGTSIEETQYF
J: TRBJ2-7; V: TRBV7-3; D: NA; CDR3: CASSFVANEQYF